The present TCR beta chain was sequenced within a study of identical twins. A universal primer site was created by template switching, with the cDNA bearing unique molecular identifiers. From the 5' RACE reads, TCRdb called clonotypes with MiXCR, one entry per CDR3 protein. The sample holds 1.5 million to 2 million distinct CDR3 sequences, about 32% seen once. Overall study results and limits: Fewer insertions were carried by abundant cord blood beta clonotypes, but none was seen in memory repertoires. Shared out-of-frame alpha sequences (those common to twins) showed excess low generation probability. Twin pairs had excess sharing that was weaker in beta out-of-frame sequences.

This CDR3 region has 13 residues. Germline CDR1 and CDR2: SGHRS and YFSETQ. This clonotype was counted ten times or more. Its target is unknown. A read error may produce the germline difference seen at one junction end. The receptor was isolated from a newborn girl in good health. The V call is TRBV5-1, the J call TRBJ2-3; 9 positions agree with TRBD2. The sequenced material came from cord blood. CDR3 bases: TGTGCCAGCACTAGCGGGAGCACAGATACGCAGTATTTT. Amino acid sequence: CASTSGSTDTQYF.